Listed below are T cell receptor beta chains from one sample, sequenced in a study of cytomegalovirus exposure and HLA in healthy donors. TCRdb keeps only in-frame clones here, not all; method: immunoSEQ multiplex PCR. The data show 90,000 to 100,000 clones, with approximately 76% seen just once and 7.1% held by the top ten. The sample comprised PBMCs. The receptors originated from a man aged 35 to 55 in good health and CMV-seropositive. CDR3s include the opening cysteine and the closing phenylalanine or tryptophan. Fields, in order: clone size, J gene, D gene, V gene, CDR3 DNA, CDR3 protein. The D gene is left open where the match is weak. Clone size is given for some rows only: seen once, a few or many times, or a class if the clone is expanded.

>few|TRBJ2-3|.|TRBV27
TGTGCCAGCAGTCTACTAGTCGCAGATACGCAGTATTTT
CASSLLVADTQYF
>.|TRBJ2-1|.|TRBV18
TGTGCCAGCTCACCACAGGGGTCGGACAATGAGCAGTTCTTC
CASSPQGSDNEQFF
>.|TRBJ2-1|.|TRBV14
TGTGCCAGCAGCCCGAGAAACCAGGGGAAGCAGTTCTTC
CASSPRNQGKQFF
>.|TRBJ1-2|TRBD1|TRBV5-1
TGCGCCAGCAGTCCGTCCGGGACAGGGAGTAAAGATTGGGACGGCTACACCTTC
CASSPSGTGSKDWDGYTF
>.|TRBJ1-2|TRBD1|TRBV6-5
TGTGCCAGCAGCAACGCCGGGACAGGGTTAGGCTACACCTTC
CASSNAGTGLGYTF
>.|TRBJ2-7|.|TRBV29-1
TGCAGCGTTGATGGGCCGGGGAGCTCCTACGAGCAGTACTTC
CSVDGPGSSYEQYF
>few|TRBJ2-3|TRBD2|TRBV6-1
TGTGCCAGCACCTCGCGGGGGGTTAGCACAGATACGCAGTATTTT
CASTSRGVSTDTQYF
>.|TRBJ2-2|.|TRBV11-3
TGTGCCAGCAGAGAACAGCCGAACACCGGGGAGCTGTTTTTT
CASREQPNTGELFF
>.|TRBJ1-1|.|TRBV10-3
TGTGCCATTATGAGCGGGACAACCCCGAACACTGAAGCTTTCTTT
CAIMSGTTPNTEAFF
>.|TRBJ1-3|.|TRBV27
TGTGCCAGCAGTTTAATGTCAGGGGCTGGAAACACCATATATTTT
CASSLMSGAGNTIYF
>.|TRBJ1-6|.|TRBV6-5
TGTGCCAGCAGTTATTCTCAGGCTCTCAGGAATTCACCCCTCCACTTT
CASSYSQALRNSPLHF
>.|TRBJ2-1|TRBD2|TRBV7-9
TGTGCCAGCAGCTTAGGGACTAGCTTCAATGAGCAGTTCTTC
CASSLGTSFNEQFF
>.|TRBJ1-1|.|TRBV7-7
TGTGCTAGCAGCTTGGACAGCAACACTGAAGCTTTCTTT
CASSLDSNTEAFF
>.|TRBJ2-7|.|TRBV4-1
TGCGCCAGCAGCCAAGATCTGTCAGGGCATCGCTCCTACGAGCAGTACTTC
CASSQDLSGHRSYEQYF
>.|TRBJ2-5|.|TRBV5-6
TGTGCCAGCAGCTTGTGGGCGACACAAGAGACCCAGTACTTC
CASSLWATQETQYF
>.|TRBJ1-5|.|TRBV5-1
TGCGCCAGCAGCTCCGGGACTGGGGAGAATCAGCCCCAGCATTTT
CASSSGTGENQPQHF
>.|TRBJ1-2|.|TRBV5-6
TGTGCCAGCAGCTTGGGAGATTATGGCTACACCTTC
CASSLGDYGYTF
>.|TRBJ2-7|TRBD1|TRBV5-1
TGCGCCAGCAGCTTGGGACAGGGGGCGCAGGACGAGCAGTACTTC
CASSLGQGAQDEQYF
>.|TRBJ2-3|TRBD2|TRBV7-9
TGTGCCAGCAGTCGGACTAGCGGGAGTTCAGATACGCAGTATTTT
CASSRTSGSSDTQYF
>.|TRBJ2-3|.|TRBV5-4
TGTGCCAGCAGCTTGCAGTCCGATACGCAGTATTTT
CASSLQSDTQYF
>.|TRBJ2-7|TRBD1|TRBV27
TGTGCCAGCAGTGCGGCGGACAGGACCGAGCAGTACTTC
CASSAADRTEQYF
>.|TRBJ2-7|.|TRBV27
TGTGCCAGCAGTTCCTCATCGGGTTACGAGCAGTACTTC
CASSSSSGYEQYF
>.|TRBJ2-7|.|TRBV7-2
TGTGCCAGCAGCCTCTCCAGGGGTAGTACCTACGAGCAGTACTTC
CASSLSRGSTYEQYF
>.|TRBJ1-6|.|TRBV19
TGTGCCAGTAGTATTCAGGGGAGCAATTCACCCCTCCACTTT
CASSIQGSNSPLHF
>.|TRBJ2-5|TRBD1|TRBV9
TGTGCCAGCAGCGTAGAGGGAAACAGGGGGACCCAGTACTTC
CASSVEGNRGTQYF
>.|TRBJ2-3|TRBD2|TRBV9
TGTGCCAGCAGCGACGGACTAGCGGGGGGACGCACAGATACGCAGTATTTT
CASSDGLAGGRTDTQYF
>.|TRBJ2-7|TRBD1|TRBV6-5
TGTGCCAGCAGTTACGTGCCGGACAGGCCCTACGAGCAGTACTTC
CASSYVPDRPYEQYF
>.|TRBJ1-2|TRBD1|TRBV4-1
TGCGCCAGCAGCCAAGATCCCCTAAGACAGGGGGCGAACTATGGCTACACCTTC
CASSQDPLRQGANYGYTF
>.|TRBJ2-2|.|TRBV18
TGTGCCAGCTCACAAGATTCAGGGGCCGGGGAGCTGTTTTTT
CASSQDSGAGELFF
>.|TRBJ1-1|TRBD1|TRBV6-1
TGTGCCAGCCGAGAGGACAGGTTGAACACTGAAGCTTTCTTT
CASREDRLNTEAFF
>.|TRBJ1-1|TRBD1|TRBV6-1
TGTGCCAGCAGTTATAGGCGAGACAGGGGTGAAGCTTTCTTT
CASSYRRDRGEAFF
>.|TRBJ2-1|.|TRBV29-1
TGCAGCGTTGAAGACAGGGCCGCCTACAATGAGCAGTTCTTC
CSVEDRAAYNEQFF
>.|TRBJ1-6|.|TRBV12-1
TGTGCCAGCAGCTTGACAGGGGTCTCAAATTCACCCCTCCACTTT
CASSLTGVSNSPLHF
>.|TRBJ1-6|.|TRBV27
TGTGCCAGCAGTTTATCGTTGGCAGTTAATTCACCCCTCCACTTT
CASSLSLAVNSPLHF
>.|TRBJ1-4|TRBD1|TRBV6-5
TGTGCCAGCAGTCCAGGGGGACTTTCCGAAAAACTGTTTTTT
CASSPGGLSEKLFF
>.|TRBJ2-1|TRBD1|TRBV7-9
TGTTCCAGCAGCCCAGACAGGGTGGTGATCGATGAGCAGTTCTTC
CSSSPDRVVIDEQFF
>.|TRBJ1-2|.|TRBV4-1
TGCGCCAGCAGCCCCCTTGCCCAGGGGCAGAGGGGCTACACCTTC
CASSPLAQGQRGYTF
>.|TRBJ2-1|.|TRBV5-8
TGTGCCAGCAGCCCTCGTAATGAGCAGTTCTTC
CASSPRNEQFF
>.|TRBJ1-1|TRBD1|TRBV19
TGTGCCAGTAGTATAAGGGGGACAGGGTATCGCACTGAAGCTTTCTTT
CASSIRGTGYRTEAFF
>.|TRBJ2-5|.|TRBV2
TGTGCCAGCCATCCCGGAGGGGGGGGCTCCGCCGGGTGGGAGCAGTACTTC
CASHPGGGGSAGWEQYF
>.|TRBJ2-7|TRBD2|TRBV18
TGTGCCAGCTCACCCGGGACTAGGGGCGAGCAGTACTTC
CASSPGTRGEQYF
>.|TRBJ1-2|.|TRBV9
TGTGCCAGCAGCGTAGCTGTTGAGGTATTATATGGCTACACCTTC
CASSVAVEVLYGYTF
>.|TRBJ2-7|.|TRBV19
TGTGCCAGTAGCCACATACCTGACAGGGCGGGATGGTCCGAGCAGTACTTC
CASSHIPDRAGWSEQYF
>.|TRBJ2-1|TRBD2|TRBV2
TGTGCCAGCAGTGAACCTAGCGGGGGACCCAATGAGCAGTTCTTC
CASSEPSGGPNEQFF
>once|TRBJ2-7|TRBD2|TRBV2
TGTGCCAGCAGCCTGGGGCGGGGGGTCGCCTACGAGCAGTACTTC
CASSLGRGVAYEQYF
>.|TRBJ1-3|.|TRBV29-1
TGCAGCGTTGTGGGGGGACGGTCAGACTCTGGAAACACCATATATTTT
CSVVGGRSDSGNTIYF
>.|TRBJ2-1|.|TRBV9
TGTGCCAGCAGCGCGGTGGGGGGAGGTGGTAATGAGCAGTTCTTC
CASSAVGGGGNEQFF
>.|TRBJ1-1|TRBD1|TRBV6-1
TGTGCCAGCAGTGAACACGGGGGACAGGGAAGGACTGAAGCTTTCTTT
CASSEHGGQGRTEAFF